This T cell receptor beta chain stems from a study of cytomegalovirus exposure and HLA in healthy donors. Study-wide results and caveats: The availability of immune exposure information extended only to CMV serostatus.

Primers for the PCR totalled 60 Vbeta and 13 Jbeta. The assay was immunoSEQ multiplex PCR, and TCRdb's table has in-frame clones only and misses some. The sample shows 150,000 to 200,000 clones, roughly 82% of them seen only once. Healthy bone marrow donors made up the donors. The CDR3 consists of 17 residues. CDR1 is SGHAT and CDR2 is FQNNGV in the germline V gene. Trimming removed 0 bases at V and 0 bases at J, with 15 bases between. To note about this clone: Its matching antigen is unknown.

The chain joins TRBV11-2 to TRBJ2-7; possible D gene TRBD2, 6 bases. The clonotype comes from a man aged 40-49 years in good health and CMV-seronegative. The sample was PBMCs. CDR3 protein: CASSLESLAGSSYEQYF. For the CDR3, the DNA is TGTGCCAGCAGCTTAGAGTCGTTGGCGGGGAGCTCCTACGAGCAGTACTTC.